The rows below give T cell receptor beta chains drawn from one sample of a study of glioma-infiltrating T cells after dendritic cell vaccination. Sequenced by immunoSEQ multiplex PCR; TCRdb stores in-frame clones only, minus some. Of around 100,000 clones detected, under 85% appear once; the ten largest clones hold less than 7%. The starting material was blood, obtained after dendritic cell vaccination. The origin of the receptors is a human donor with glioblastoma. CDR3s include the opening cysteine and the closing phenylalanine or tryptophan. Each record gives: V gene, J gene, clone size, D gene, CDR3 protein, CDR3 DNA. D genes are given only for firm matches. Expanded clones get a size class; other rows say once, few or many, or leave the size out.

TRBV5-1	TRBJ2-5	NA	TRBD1	CASSLGDRGGETQYF	TGCGCCAGCAGCTTGGGGGACAGGGGCGGGGAGACCCAGTACTTC
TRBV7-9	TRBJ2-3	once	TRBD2	CASRPSSGPDTQYF	TGTGCCAGCAGGCCGTCTAGCGGCCCAGATACGCAGTATTTT
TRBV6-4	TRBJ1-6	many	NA	CASSEASSYNSPLHF	TGTGCCAGCAGTGAGGCAAGCTCCTATAATTCACCCCTCCACTTT
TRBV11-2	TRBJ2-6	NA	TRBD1	CASNAGGTSSGANVLTF	TGTGCCAGCAACGCAGGGGGCACAAGCTCTGGGGCCAACGTCCTGACTTTC
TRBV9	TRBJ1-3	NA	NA	CASSGGGGAGNTIYF	TGTGCCAGCAGCGGGGGTGGGGGGGCTGGAAACACCATATATTTT
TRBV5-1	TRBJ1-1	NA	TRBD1	CASSSGQDGELAFF	TGCGCCAGCAGCTCGGGACAGGATGGTGAATTAGCTTTCTTT
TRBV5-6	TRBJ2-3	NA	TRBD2	CASSLGLAGGSDTQYF	TGTGCCAGCAGCTTGGGACTAGCGGGGGGGTCAGATACGCAGTATTTT
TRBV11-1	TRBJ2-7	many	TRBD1	CASSLAGGVEQYF	TGTGCCAGCAGCTTAGCAGGGGGCGTCGAGCAGTACTTC
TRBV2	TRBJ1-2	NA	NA	CASSEFASRTQDF	TGTGCCAGCAGTGAATTTGCCAGCCGGACACAAGACTTC
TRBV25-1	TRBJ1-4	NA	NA	CASSGYRHSQNEKLFF	TGTGCCAGCAGTGGATATCGGCACAGCCAGAATGAAAAACTGTTTTTT
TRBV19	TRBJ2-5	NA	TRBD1	CASSIRMGQGLETQYF	TGTGCCAGTAGTATTCGCATGGGACAGGGTCTAGAGACCCAGTACTTC
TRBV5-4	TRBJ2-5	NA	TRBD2	CASSSMFSGGTETQYF	TGTGCCAGCAGCTCGATGTTTAGCGGGGGGACAGAGACCCAGTACTTC
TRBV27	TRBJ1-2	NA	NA	CASSLQGTYGYTF	TGTGCCAGCAGCCTACAGGGAACCTATGGCTACACCTTC
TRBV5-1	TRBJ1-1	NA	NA	CASRSDRDSEAFF	TGCGCCAGCAGATCCGACCGGGACTCTGAAGCTTTCTTT
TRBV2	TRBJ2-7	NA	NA	CASSEGPGIYEQYF	TGTGCCAGCAGTGAGGGCCCAGGGATATACGAGCAGTACTTC
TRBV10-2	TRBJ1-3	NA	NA	CASTGTPGNTIYF	TGCGCCAGCACCGGGACTCCTGGAAACACCATATATTTT
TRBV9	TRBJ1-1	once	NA	CASSVVGAGNTEAFF	TGTGCCAGCAGCGTAGTGGGGGCAGGGAACACTGAAGCTTTCTTT